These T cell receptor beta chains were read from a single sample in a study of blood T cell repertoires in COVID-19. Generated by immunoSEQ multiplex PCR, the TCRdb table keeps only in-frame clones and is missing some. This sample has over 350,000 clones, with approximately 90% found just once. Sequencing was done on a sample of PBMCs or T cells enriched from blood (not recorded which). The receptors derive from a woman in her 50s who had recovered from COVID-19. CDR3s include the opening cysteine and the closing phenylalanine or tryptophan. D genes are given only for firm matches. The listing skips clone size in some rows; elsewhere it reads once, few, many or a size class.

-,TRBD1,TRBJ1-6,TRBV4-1,TGCGCCAGCAGCCAACTTGGGACAGGGGGCCAATCACCCCTCCACTTT,CASSQLGTGGQSPLHF
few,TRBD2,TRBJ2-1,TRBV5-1,TGCGCCAGCAGCTTGGAACTAGCGGGCCTCTACAATGAGCAGTTCTTC,CASSLELAGLYNEQFF
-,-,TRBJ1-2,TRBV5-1,TGCGCCAGCAGCCGGCCGGGGGATGGACGGTCCGACTACACCTTC,CASSRPGDGRSDYTF
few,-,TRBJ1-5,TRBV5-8,TGTGCCAGCAGCCGTGGGGGGAATCAGCCCCAGCATTTT,CASSRGGNQPQHF
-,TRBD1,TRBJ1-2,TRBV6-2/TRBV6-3,TGTGCCAGCAGTTACCGAACTCCTTCCGGGACAGGGGGCTATGACTATGGCTACACCTTC,CASSYRTPSGTGGYDYGYTF
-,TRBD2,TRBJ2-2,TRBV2,TGTGCCAGCAGTGTCGAGAGCGGGGGCACCGGGGAGCTGTTTTTT,CASSVESGGTGELFF
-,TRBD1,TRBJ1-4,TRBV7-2,TGTGCCAGCAGCCTTCGACAGGGACGGATGAATGAAAAACTGTTTTTT,CASSLRQGRMNEKLFF
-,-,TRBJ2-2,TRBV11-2,TGTGCCAGCAGCCCACCCGGGGGGCTCCACCTCACCGGGGAGCTGTTTTTT,CASSPPGGLHLTGELFF
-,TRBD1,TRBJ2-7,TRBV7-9,TGTGCCAGCAGCCCGGGACAGACCTACGAGCAGTACTTC,CASSPGQTYEQYF
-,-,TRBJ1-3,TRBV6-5,TGTGCCAGCAGTTACTCTTATATCTCTGGAAACACCATATATTTT,CASSYSYISGNTIYF
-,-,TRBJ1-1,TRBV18,TGTGCCAGCTCACTCTACAGGGACACTGAAGCTTTCTTT,CASSLYRDTEAFF
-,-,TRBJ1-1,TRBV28,TGTGCCAGCAGTGGGATAGGAGGGAACACTGAAGCTTTCTTT,CASSGIGGNTEAFF
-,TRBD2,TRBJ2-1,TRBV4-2,TGTGCCAGCAGCCAAGGGGACCCGGTGGGGGGGAGGGGAAGGAATGAGCAGTTCTTC,CASSQGDPVGGRGRNEQFF
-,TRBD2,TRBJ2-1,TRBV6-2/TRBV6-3,TGTGCCAGCAGCCTAGGGTCCCTAGGGCGGGGGGGAGGTTTGAATGAGCAGTTCTTC,CASSLGSLGRGGGLNEQFF
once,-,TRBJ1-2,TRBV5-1,TGCGCCAGCAGCCGCGGGGAGGGACCAAACTATGGCTACACCTTC,CASSRGEGPNYGYTF
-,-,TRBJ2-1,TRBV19,TGTGCCAGTAGTATGCGGCGGGCCTCCTACAATGAGCAGTTCTTC,CASSMRRASYNEQFF
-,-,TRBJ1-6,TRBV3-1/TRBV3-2,TGTGCCAGCAGCCATTTGAGTGTGAGCTCCTATAATTCACCCCTCCACTTT,CASSHLSVSSYNSPLHF
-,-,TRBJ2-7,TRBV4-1,TGCGCCAGCAGCCAAGCCTTCCAGCCCTTCGGGGAGCAGTACTTC,CASSQAFQPFGEQYF
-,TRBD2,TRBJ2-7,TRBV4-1,TGCGCCAGCAGCTCCGCGACTAGCGCGTACGAGCAGTACTTC,CASSSATSAYEQYF
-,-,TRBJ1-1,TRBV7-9,TGTGCCAGCAGCTTAAGTGCAGGGATGAACACTGAAGCTTTCTTT,CASSLSAGMNTEAFF
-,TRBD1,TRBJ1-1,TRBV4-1,TGCGCCAGCAGCCAGGCCGGGACAGGGGGCACTGAAGCTTTCTTT,CASSQAGTGGTEAFF
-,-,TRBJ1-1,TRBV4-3,TGCGCCAGCAGCCAAGGTTTTCGGGGGATTGAAGCTTTCTTT,CASSQGFRGIEAFF
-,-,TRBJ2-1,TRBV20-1,TGCAGTGCTGGCAGGTACAATGAGCAGTTCTTC,CSAGRYNEQFF
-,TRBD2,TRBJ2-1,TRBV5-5,TGTGCCAGCAGCGCCAGACTAGCGGGAGAGTACAATGAGCAGTTCTTC,CASSARLAGEYNEQFF
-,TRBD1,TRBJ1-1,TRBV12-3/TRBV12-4,TGTGCCAGCAGTTCCTACAGGGGGCCGCCAGCTTTCTTT,CASSSYRGPPAFF
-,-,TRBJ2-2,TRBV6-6,TGTGCCAGCAGTTACGTCGTTATCCACACCGGGGAGCTGTTTTTT,CASSYVVIHTGELFF
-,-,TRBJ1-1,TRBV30,TGTGCCTGGAGTGTTAGGGGCATACCCACGAACACTGAAGCTTTCTTT,CAWSVRGIPTNTEAFF
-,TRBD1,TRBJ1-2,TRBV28,TGTGCCAGCCTACCGGGACAGGGGACCTATGGCTACACCTTC,CASLPGQGTYGYTF
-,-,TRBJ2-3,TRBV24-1,TGTGCCACCAGTGACCGTACAGGCAGCACAGATACGCAGTATTTT,CATSDRTGSTDTQYF
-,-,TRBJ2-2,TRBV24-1,TGTGCCACCAGTGAGCCCAGGGGTACGAACACCGGGGAGCTGTTTTTT,CATSEPRGTNTGELFF
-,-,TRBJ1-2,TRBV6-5,TGTGCCAGCTGGGGCGGGGCAGATGGAAACTATGGCTACACCTTC,CASWGGADGNYGYTF
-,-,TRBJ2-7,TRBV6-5,TGTGCCAGCAGTTACAGCAGTCGGGGCGAGCAGTACTTC,CASSYSSRGEQYF
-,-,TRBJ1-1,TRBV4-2,TGTGCCAGCAGCCAAACAGCAACGAACACTGAAGCTTTCTTT,CASSQTATNTEAFF
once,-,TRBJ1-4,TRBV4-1,TGCGCCAGCAGCCATCTAGAGAGGGCCATAGATGAAAAACTGTTTTTT,CASSHLERAIDEKLFF
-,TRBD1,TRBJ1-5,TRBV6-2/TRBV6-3,TGTGCCAGCAGTAAAATATCGGACAGGGAGCGGCATTTT,CASSKISDRERHF
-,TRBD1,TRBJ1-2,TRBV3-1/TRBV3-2,TGTGCCAGCAGCCAACGTGGGGGACAGGGAAGCTATGGCTACACCTTC,CASSQRGGQGSYGYTF
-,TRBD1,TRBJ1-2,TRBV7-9,TGTGCCAGCAGCTTAACAGGGGGCGTCTTCAACTACACCTTC,CASSLTGGVFNYTF
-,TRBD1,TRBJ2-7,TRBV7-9,TGTGCCAGCAGCTCGCCGGGACAGGGGGACGAGCAGTACTTC,CASSSPGQGDEQYF
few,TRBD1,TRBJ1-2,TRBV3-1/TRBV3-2,TGTGCCAGCAGCGCCCGGGACAGCAGCTACACCTTC,CASSARDSSYTF
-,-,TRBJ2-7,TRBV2,TGTGCCAGCGGGCGGGTTCAGCACGAGCAGTACTTC,CASGRVQHEQYF
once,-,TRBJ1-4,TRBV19,TGTGCCAGTAGTTCACCGACAGCAACTAATGAAAAACTGTTTTTT,CASSSPTATNEKLFF
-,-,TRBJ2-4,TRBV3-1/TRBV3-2,TGTGCCAGCAGCCAAGCGGGGGATCAGTACTTC,CASSQAGDQYF
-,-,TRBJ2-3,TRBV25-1,TGTGCCAGCAGTGAATCAGGGTTTGGGACAGATACGCAGTATTTT,CASSESGFGTDTQYF
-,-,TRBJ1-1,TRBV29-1,TGCAGCGTTGAAGATCTGCCAGGGTACTGGAACACTGAAGCTTTCTTT,CSVEDLPGYWNTEAFF
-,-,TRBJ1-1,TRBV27,TGTGCCAGCAGTTTATTAACCGGGGAGCGCACTGAAGCTTTCTTT,CASSLLTGERTEAFF
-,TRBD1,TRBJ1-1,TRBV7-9,TGTGCCAGCAGCTTACCCCGGGACAGTTCTGAAGCTTTCTTT,CASSLPRDSSEAFF
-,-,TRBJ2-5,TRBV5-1,TGCGCCAGCAGTTCCAGTCAAGAGACCCAGTACTTC,CASSSSQETQYF